This T cell receptor beta chain was sequenced for a study of shared clonotypes between healthy human individuals. Findings of the study overall: The authors sampled blood alone, and tissue repertoires likely differ.

Germline CDR1 is SGHRS and CDR2 is YFSETQ. CDR3 length: 18 amino acids. V trimming: 1 base; J trimming: 7 bases; junction bases outside the gene matches: 17. Researchers partitioned CD4+ cells into CD45RA+ naive and CD45RA-negative memory subsets. Only in-frame clones appear in the TCRdb table, and some are missing; sequencing was by immunoSEQ multiplex PCR. Of around 2.3 million clones in the sample, more than 90% were seen once. About this clone itself: Its cognate antigen is unknown.

Sample: naive CD4+ T cells sorted from blood. Subset given: CD45RA+ positively selected. This TCR came from a man younger than 35 in good health. The chain couples TRBV5-1 to TRBJ2-1; 7 bases fit TRBD2. CDR3 nucleotides: TGCGCCAGCAGCTTGAGTGGTGGTCCGTCCCCCGGGGGGAATGAGCAGTTCTTC. Its protein product is CASSLSGGPSPGGNEQFF.